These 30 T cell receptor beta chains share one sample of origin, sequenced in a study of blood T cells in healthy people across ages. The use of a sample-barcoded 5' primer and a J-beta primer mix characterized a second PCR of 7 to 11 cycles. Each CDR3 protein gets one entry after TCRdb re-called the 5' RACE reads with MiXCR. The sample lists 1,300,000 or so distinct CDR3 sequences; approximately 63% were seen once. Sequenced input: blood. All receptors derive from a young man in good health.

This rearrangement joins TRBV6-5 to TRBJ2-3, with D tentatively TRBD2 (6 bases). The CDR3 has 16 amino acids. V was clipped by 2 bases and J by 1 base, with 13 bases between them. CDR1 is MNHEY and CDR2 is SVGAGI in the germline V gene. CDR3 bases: TGTGCCAGCAGTTACAGTGTCCGCGGGGGCACAGATACGCAGTATTTT. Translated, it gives CASSYSVRGGTDTQYF.

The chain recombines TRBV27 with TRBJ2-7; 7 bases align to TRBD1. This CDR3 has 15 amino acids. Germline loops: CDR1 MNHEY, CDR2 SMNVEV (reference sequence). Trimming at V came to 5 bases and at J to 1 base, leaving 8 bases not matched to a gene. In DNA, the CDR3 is TGTGCCAGCAGTCCCCTCGGGACAGCATCCTACGAGCAGTACTTC. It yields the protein CASSPLGTASYEQYF.

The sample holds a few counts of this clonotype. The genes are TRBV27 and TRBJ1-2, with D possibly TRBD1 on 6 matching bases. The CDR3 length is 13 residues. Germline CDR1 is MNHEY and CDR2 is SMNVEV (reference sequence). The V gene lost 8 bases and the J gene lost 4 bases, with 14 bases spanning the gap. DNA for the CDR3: TGTGCCAGCCGACAGGTTAATGGCTATGGCTACACCTTC. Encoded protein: CASRQVNGYGYTF.

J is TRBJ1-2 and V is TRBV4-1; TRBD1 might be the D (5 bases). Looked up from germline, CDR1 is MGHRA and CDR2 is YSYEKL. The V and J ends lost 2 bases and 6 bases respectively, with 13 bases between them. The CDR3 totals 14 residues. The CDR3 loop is CASSQPEGAHGYTF. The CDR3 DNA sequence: TGCGCCAGCAGCCAACCCGAAGGGGCGCATGGCTACACCTTC.

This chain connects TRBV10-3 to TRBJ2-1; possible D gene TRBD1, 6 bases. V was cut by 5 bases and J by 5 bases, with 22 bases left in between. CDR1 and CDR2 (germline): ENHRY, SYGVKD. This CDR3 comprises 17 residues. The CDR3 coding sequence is TGTGCCATCAGTCCCCGAGACCTTACCGACAGGAACAATGAGCAGTTCTTC. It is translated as CAISPRDLTDRNNEQFF.

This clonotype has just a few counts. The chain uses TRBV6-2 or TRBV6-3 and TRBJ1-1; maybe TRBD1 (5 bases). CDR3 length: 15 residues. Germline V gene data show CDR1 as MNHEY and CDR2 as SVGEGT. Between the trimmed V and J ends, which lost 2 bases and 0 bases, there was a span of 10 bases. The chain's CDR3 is CASSYGGLLNTEAFF. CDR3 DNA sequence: TGTGCCAGCAGTTACGGGGGACTCCTGAACACTGAAGCTTTCTTT.

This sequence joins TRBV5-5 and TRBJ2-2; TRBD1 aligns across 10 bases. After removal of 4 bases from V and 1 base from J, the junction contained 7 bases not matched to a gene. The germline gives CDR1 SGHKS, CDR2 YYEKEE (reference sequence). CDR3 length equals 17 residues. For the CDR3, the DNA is TGTGCCAGCAGCCATTTGACAGGGGGCGGGAACACCGGGGAGCTGTTTTTT. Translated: CASSHLTGGGNTGELFF.

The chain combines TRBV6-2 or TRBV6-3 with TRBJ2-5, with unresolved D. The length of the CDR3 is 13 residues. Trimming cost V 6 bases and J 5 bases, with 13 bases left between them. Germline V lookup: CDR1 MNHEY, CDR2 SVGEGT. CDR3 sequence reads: CASRRTVEETQYF. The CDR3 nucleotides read TGTGCCAGCAGGCGCACCGTCGAGGAGACCCAGTACTTC.

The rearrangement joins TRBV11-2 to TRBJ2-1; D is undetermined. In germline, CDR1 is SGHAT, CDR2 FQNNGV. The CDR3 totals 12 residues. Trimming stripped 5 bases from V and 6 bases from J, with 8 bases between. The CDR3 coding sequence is TGTGCCAGCAGCCAGTACAGCAATGAGCAGTTCTTC. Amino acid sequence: CASSQYSNEQFF.

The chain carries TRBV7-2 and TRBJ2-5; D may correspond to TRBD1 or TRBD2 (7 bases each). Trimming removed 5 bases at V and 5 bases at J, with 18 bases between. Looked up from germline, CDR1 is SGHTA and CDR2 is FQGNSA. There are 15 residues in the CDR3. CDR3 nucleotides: TGTGCCAGCAGCATTAGGTCAGGGGGGGGGGAGACCCAGTACTTC. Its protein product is CASSIRSGGGETQYF.

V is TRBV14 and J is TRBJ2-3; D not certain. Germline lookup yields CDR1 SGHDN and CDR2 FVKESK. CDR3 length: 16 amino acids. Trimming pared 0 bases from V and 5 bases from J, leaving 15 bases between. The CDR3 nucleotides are TGTGCCAGCAGCCAAGATCTTCCGGGCACGGGAGATACGCAGTATTTT. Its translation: CASSQDLPGTGDTQYF.

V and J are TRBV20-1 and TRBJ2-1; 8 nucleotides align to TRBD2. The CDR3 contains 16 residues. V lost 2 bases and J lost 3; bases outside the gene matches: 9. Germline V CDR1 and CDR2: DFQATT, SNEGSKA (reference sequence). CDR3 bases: TGCAGTGCTAGACCAGCGGGGGCCTTCCGCTACAATGAGCAGTTCTTC. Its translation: CSARPAGAFRYNEQFF.

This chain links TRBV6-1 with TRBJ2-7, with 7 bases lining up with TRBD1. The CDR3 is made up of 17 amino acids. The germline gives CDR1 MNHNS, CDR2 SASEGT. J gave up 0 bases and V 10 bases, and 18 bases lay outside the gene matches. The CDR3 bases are TGTGCCAACAAACGGGACAGTGTTTCCCAAGGCTCCTACGAGCAGTACTTC. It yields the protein CANKRDSVSQGSYEQYF.

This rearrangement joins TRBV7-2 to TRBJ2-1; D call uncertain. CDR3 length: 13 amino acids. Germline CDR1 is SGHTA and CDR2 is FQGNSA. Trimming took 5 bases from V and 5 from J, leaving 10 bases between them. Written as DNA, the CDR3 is TGTGCCAGCAGCCCCTCCTCAAACAATGAGCAGTTCTTC. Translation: CASSPSSNNEQFF.

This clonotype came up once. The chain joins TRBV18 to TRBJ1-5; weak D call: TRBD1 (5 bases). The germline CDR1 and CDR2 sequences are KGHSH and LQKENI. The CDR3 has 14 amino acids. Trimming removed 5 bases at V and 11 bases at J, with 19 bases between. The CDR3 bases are TGTGCCAGCTCATCGACCAGGGTTTCAGAATCCCAGCATTTT. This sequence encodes CASSSTRVSESQHF.

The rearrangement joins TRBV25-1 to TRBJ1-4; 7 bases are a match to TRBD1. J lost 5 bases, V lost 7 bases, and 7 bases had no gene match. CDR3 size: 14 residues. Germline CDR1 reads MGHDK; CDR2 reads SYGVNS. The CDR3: CASTWGQQNEKLFF. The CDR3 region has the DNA TGTGCCAGCACTTGGGGACAGCAAAATGAAAAACTGTTTTTT.

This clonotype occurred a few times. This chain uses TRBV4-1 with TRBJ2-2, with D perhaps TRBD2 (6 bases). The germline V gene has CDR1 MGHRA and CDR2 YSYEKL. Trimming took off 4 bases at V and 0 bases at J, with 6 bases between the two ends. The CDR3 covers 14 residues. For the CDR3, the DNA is TGCGCCAGCAGCCGACTAGCGAACACCGGGGAGCTGTTTTTT. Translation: CASSRLANTGELFF.

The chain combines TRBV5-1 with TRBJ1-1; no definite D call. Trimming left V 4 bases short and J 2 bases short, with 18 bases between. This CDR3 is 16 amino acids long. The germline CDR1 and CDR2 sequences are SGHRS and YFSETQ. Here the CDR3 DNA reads TGCGCCAGCAGCCCTCCAAAGGGAGGAACAAACACTGAAGCTTTCTTT. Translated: CASSPPKGGTNTEAFF.

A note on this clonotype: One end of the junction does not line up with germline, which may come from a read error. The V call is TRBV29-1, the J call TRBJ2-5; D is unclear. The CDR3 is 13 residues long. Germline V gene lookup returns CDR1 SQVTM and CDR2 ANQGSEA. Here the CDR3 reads CSVEGLTGETQYF. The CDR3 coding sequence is TGCAGCGTCGAAGGGCTCACCGGAGAGACCCAGTACTTC. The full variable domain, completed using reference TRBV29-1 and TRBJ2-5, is SAVISQKPSRDICQRGTSLTIQCQVDSQVTMMFWYRQQPGQSLTLIATANQGSEATYESGFVIDKFPISRPNLTFSTLTVSNMSPEDSSIYLCSVEGLTGETQYFGPGTRLLVL.

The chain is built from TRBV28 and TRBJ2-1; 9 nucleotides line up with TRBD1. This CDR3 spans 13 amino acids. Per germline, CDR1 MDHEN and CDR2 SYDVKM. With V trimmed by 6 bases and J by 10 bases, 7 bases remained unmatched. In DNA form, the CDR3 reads TGTGCCAGCAGGGGACAGGGAATATGGGAGCAGTTCTTC. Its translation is CASRGQGIWEQFF.

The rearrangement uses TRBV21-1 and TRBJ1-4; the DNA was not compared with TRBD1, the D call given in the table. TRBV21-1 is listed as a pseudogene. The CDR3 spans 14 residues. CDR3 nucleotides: TGTGCCAGCAGCAAAGCGCTTGAGTGGGGCGCACTGTTTTTT. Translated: CASSKALEWGALFF.

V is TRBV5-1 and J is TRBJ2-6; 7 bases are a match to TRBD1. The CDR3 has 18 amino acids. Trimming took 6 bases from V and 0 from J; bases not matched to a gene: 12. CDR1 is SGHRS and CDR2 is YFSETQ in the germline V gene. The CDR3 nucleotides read TGCGCCAGCACTCACCAGGGGCAGGGGGTCTCTGGGGCCAACGTCCTGACTTTC. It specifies CASTHQGQGVSGANVLTF. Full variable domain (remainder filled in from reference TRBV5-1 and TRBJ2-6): KAGVTQTPRYLIKTRGQQVTLSCSPISGHRSVSWYQQTPGQGLQFLFEYFSETQRNKGNFPGRFSGRQFSNSRSEMNVSTLELGDSALYLCASTHQGQGVSGANVLTFGAGSRLTVL.

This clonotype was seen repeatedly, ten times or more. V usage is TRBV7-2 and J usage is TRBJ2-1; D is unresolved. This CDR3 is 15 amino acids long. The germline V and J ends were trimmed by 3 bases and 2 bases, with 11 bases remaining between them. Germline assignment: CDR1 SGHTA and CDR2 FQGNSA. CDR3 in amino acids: CASSFSEGPYNEQFF. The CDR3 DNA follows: TGTGCCAGCAGCTTCAGCGAAGGGCCCTACAATGAGCAGTTCTTC.

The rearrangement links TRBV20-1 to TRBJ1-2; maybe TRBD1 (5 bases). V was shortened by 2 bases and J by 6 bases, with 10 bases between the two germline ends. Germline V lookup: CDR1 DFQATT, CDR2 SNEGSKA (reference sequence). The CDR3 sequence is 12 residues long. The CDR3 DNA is TGCAGTGCTAGAATGGCGGGGGATGGCTACACCTTC. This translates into CSARMAGDGYTF.

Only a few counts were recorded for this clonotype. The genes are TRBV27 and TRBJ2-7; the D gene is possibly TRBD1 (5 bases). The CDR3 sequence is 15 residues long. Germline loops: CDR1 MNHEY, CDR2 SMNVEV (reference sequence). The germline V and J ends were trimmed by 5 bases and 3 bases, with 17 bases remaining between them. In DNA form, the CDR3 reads TGTGCCAGCAGTCCCCTCCTTGGGGCCTACTACGAGCAGTACTTC. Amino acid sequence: CASSPLLGAYYEQYF.

As DNA, the CDR3 is TGTGCCAGCAGCTTAGCGGCGGGAACCGGGACTAAAGAGACCCAGTACTTC. This encodes CASSLAAGTGTKETQYF. The V call is TRBV7-2, the J call TRBJ2-5; 7 nucleotides agree with TRBD2. Trimming removed 0 bases from V and 3 bases from J; junction bases left unmatched: 10. Germline V CDR1 and CDR2: SGHTA, FQGNSA. The CDR3 has 17 amino acids.

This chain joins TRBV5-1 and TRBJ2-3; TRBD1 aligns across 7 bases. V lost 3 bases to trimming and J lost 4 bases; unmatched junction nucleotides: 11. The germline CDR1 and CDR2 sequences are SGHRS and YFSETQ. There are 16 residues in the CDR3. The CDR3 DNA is TGCGCCAGCAGCTATCGGGACAGCCCCGACCCAGATACGCAGTATTTT. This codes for CASSYRDSPDPDTQYF.

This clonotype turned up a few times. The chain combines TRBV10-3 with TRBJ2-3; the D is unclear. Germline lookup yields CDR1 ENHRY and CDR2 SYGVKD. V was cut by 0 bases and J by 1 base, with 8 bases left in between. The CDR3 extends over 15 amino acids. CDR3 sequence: CAISESWLGTDTQYF. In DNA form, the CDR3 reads TGTGCCATCAGTGAGTCTTGGTTGGGCACAGATACGCAGTATTTT.

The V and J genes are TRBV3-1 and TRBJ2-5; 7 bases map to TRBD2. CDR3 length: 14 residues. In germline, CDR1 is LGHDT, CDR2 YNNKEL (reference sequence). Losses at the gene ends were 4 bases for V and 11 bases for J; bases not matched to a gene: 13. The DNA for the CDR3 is TGTGCCAGCAGCCCATTGACTAGGGAGGGTGAGCAGTACTTC. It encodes CASSPLTREGEQYF.

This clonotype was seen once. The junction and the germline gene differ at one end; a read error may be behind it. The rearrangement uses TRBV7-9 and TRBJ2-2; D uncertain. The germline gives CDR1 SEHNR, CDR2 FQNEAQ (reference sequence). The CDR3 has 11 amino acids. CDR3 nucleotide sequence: TGTGCCAGCAGCTTCACCCGGGAGCTGTTTTTT. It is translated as CASSFTRELFF.